This TCR beta chain was identified in a study of blood T cell repertoires in COVID-19 (TCRdb year 2020). With respect to the entire study: Samples from collaborators originated in the United States, Italy and Spain and spanned both the acute and convalescent phases of COVID-19. The material from the prospective study consisted of cDNA or gDNA derived from T cells, B-cell-depleted T cells, or PBMCs. The dataset comprised deeply sampled blood TCRbeta repertoires from subjects exposed to, actively infected with, or recovered from COVID-19. A freely available public database, intended as a resource for researchers studying the immune response to SARS-CoV-2, is where the repertoires were released. The samples were drawn from the first 160 participants of the ongoing ImmuneRACE study and from 1,200 or so subjects provided by 6 global collaborators. The sample metadata nearly always contained a de-identified subject ID, COVID-19 status, age in years and sex. Where available, HLA class I and class II types were obtained from metadata supplied by the sample provider rather than from assay-based typing.

The immunoSEQ Assay, a bias-controlled multiplex PCR, was used to amplify TCRbeta CDR3 regions from genomic DNA. In the paper's pipeline: Within the assay, amplification of reference gene primers was used to estimate how many nucleated cells each sample contained. To quantify the absolute abundance of each unique TCRbeta CDR3 rearrangement, sequence reads were collapsed and filtered. Productive Simpson clonality was computed per sample as the square root of Simpson's diversity index over productive rearrangements. The table comes from immuneACCESS by way of TCRdb, which keeps in-frame sequences with V and J called. Part of the clones is missing from these tables; in studies checked, under half for an unresolved V gene and the rest for unknown reasons. D and trimming were read from the DNA, whereas the V and J calls and clone size are those reported in that table. A total of about 90,000 clones appear in this sample, 81% of them only once. The leading ten clones occupy roughly 23% of the sample.

What the study reported, not specific to this receptor: The amount of clinical and demographic metadata varied by source and participant and was provided uncurated.

Measured from the cysteine to the phenylalanine, the CDR3 is 16 residues long. The sequence is cut down to CDR3 DNA, 48 bases in frame from base 1. The junction shows trimming of 5 bases on V and 4 bases on J, and the gene matches do not reach 9 bases of it. CDR1 and CDR2 are read off the germline V gene as MDHEN and SYDVKM. Each collaborating institution followed its own protocols to collect whole blood in K2EDTA tubes. For TCRbeta analysis, collaborators shipped samples as frozen whole blood, isolated PBMCs, or DNA extracted from either of those sample types. A note on this clone: There is no known antigen for this receptor. No base quality values were provided; no much bigger clone lies one nucleotide off.

The sample comprised peripheral blood. The rearrangement combines TRBV28 with TRBJ2-2, with 8 junctional bases fitting TRBD1. The receptor was derived from a man older than 75 with active or convalescent COVID-19. The nucleotide sequence is given as TGTGCCAGCAGTCAAACCAGGGGGCTGGGCACCGGGGAGCTGTTTTTT. This is translated as CASSQTRGLGTGELFF. Beyond the CDR3, the reference TRBV28 and TRBJ2-2 genes provide the residues; the full variable domain reads: DVKVTQSSRYLVKRTGEKVFLECVQDMDHENMFWYRQDPGLGLRLIYFSYDVKMKEKGDIPEGYSVSREKKERFSLILESASTNQTSMYLCASSQTRGLGTGELFFGEGSRLTVL.